This T cell receptor (beta chain) was recovered during a study of blood T cell repertoires in COVID-19. Study-level background: Samples came from the United States, Italy and Spain, spanning acute and convalescent COVID-19. PBMCs, B-cell-depleted T cells, or T cells were the source of the cDNA or gDNA that made up the material.

Germline V gives CDR1 LNHDA, CDR2 SQIVND (reference sequence). With 6 bases clipped from V and 2 bases from J, the junction kept 4 bases outside the gene matches. This CDR3 is 13 amino acids long. Produced via immunoSEQ multiplex PCR; TCRdb's table is partial and in-frame only. The sample holds about 200,000 clones, about nine tenths seen once. The TCR was taken from a man aged 40-49 years with acute or convalescent COVID-19. Sample: peripheral blood. This rearrangement joins TRBV19 to TRBJ2-7, with 7 bases that match TRBD1. The CDR3 DNA reads TGTGCCAGTAGGATGACAGGGACCTACGAGCAGTACTTC. Translating gives CASRMTGTYEQYF.